The 22 T cell receptor beta chains below all came from one sample that was sequenced in a study of shared clonotypes between healthy human individuals (dated by TCRdb to the early 2020s). Libraries were constructed by the immunoSEQ multiplex PCR assay. TCRdb re-hosts the immuneACCESS table, in-frame sequences only. Its copies lack some clones; in the studies checked, an unresolved V gene accounts for under half of them, and the cause for the rest is not known. The sample table lists about 470,000 clones, roughly 77% of them with a count of one. The ten largest account for around 14% of the sample. Sequencing was performed on PBMCs. Receptor source: a woman between 35 and 50 years old in good health. Some clones in this sample may be carry-over from other donors' samples.

The sample holds one count of this clone. The chain is built from TRBV2 and TRBJ1-5; 9 bases are a match to TRBD1. The trim removed 6 bases at V and 2 bases at J, leaving 8 bases unmatched. Looked up from germline, CDR1 is SNHLY and CDR2 is FYNNEI. The CDR3 is 16 amino acids. CDR3 protein: CASSFNRDRGNQPQHF. The CDR3 bases are TGTGCCAGCAGCTTTAACCGGGACAGGGGCAATCAGCCCCAGCATTTT.

The rearrangement links TRBV2 to TRBJ1-5, with TRBD1 as a possible D gene (6 bases). Trimming cost V 6 bases and J 4 bases, with 13 bases left between them. The CDR3 sequence is 14 residues long. The germline CDR1 and CDR2 sequences are SNHLY and FYNNEI. The CDR3 reads CASSLVRGNQPQHF. The CDR3 DNA sequence: TGTGCCAGCAGCCTGGTCAGGGGAAATCAGCCCCAGCATTTT.

There are many counts of this clone. The chain links TRBV11-2 to TRBJ2-5; 9 nucleotides align to TRBD2. Trimming took 1 base from V and 9 from J; bases not matched to a gene: 12. The V gene's germline CDR1 is SGHAT and CDR2 FQNNGV. The CDR3 extends over 16 amino acids. CDR3 region: CASSLAGGLALGPQYF. DNA for the CDR3: TGTGCCAGCAGCTTAGCGGGGGGACTAGCTCTTGGGCCCCAGTACTTC.

The chain is built from TRBV5-1 and TRBJ1-1, with 8 positions matching TRBD1. The germline V gene has CDR1 SGHRS and CDR2 YFSETQ. The CDR3 contains 14 residues. V dropped 4 bases and J dropped 7; count of bases not matched to a gene: 9. The CDR3 reads CASSTLGTGNEAFF. In DNA form, the CDR3 reads TGCGCCAGCAGCACACTCGGGACAGGAAATGAAGCTTTCTTT.

The CDR3 region has the DNA TGTGCCAGCAGTGAAGTAGCGGGAGTGGAGAATGAGCAGTTCTTC. It is translated as CASSEVAGVENEQFF. This chain connects TRBV2 to TRBJ2-1, with 9 bases matching TRBD2. In germline, CDR1 is SNHLY, CDR2 FYNNEI. The CDR3 loop spans 15 amino acids. V gave up 1 base and J gave up 7 bases; unmatched junction bases: 5.

The rearrangement uses TRBV30 and TRBJ2-1, with D possibly being TRBD2 (5 bases). V dropped 4 bases and J dropped 5 bases, with 9 bases sitting between them. The CDR3 is 12 residues long. Germline V CDR1 and CDR2: GTSNPN, SVGIG (reference sequence). The DNA of the CDR3 is TGTGCCTGGAACTCGGGGAACAATGAGCAGTTCTTC. It specifies CAWNSGNNEQFF. Looking up the rest from reference TRBV30 and TRBJ2-1 gives the full variable domain: SQTIHQWPATLVQPVGSPLSLECTVEGTSNPNLYWYRQAAGRGLQLLFYSVGIGQISSEVPQNLSASRPQDRQFILSSKKLLLSDSGFYLCAWNSGNNEQFFGPGTRLTVL.

With respect to this clone: A read error likely explains this, since a far larger clone differs by one base. Other DNA sequences within the sample encode an identical CDR3. This chain uses TRBV7-2 with TRBJ1-3; TRBD1 matches 10 bases. The CDR3 covers 17 residues. Germline V CDR1 and CDR2: SGHTA, FQGNSA. V lost 5 bases, J lost 4 bases, and 11 bases stayed unmatched. CDR3 protein: CASSARQGALSGNTIYF. As DNA, the CDR3 is TGTGCCAGCAGCGCCCGACAGGGGGCTCTCTCCGGAAACACCATATATTTT.

The chain is built from TRBV5-1 and TRBJ2-7, with 11 bases aligning to TRBD1. This CDR3 has 15 residues. The ends lost 4 bases at V and 5 bases at J; junction bases unmatched: 8. Germline V lookup: CDR1 SGHRS, CDR2 YFSETQ. CDR3 DNA: TGCGCCAGCAGCGGTCGGACAGGGGGCGCGGACGAGCAGTACTTC. Its translation is CASSGRTGGADEQYF.

V gene TRBV5-6 combines with J gene TRBJ2-1; the D gene could be TRBD1 or TRBD2 (5 bases each). Trimming removed 4 bases at V and 5 bases at J, with 19 bases between. Germline V gene data show CDR1 as SGHDT and CDR2 as YYEEEE. The CDR3 contains 16 residues. The chain's CDR3 is CASSGGTGSPDNEQFF. The CDR3 region has the DNA TGTGCCAGCAGCGGGGGAACCGGCAGCCCGGACAATGAGCAGTTCTTC.

The chain uses TRBV7-9 and TRBJ2-3; no clear D gene. V lost 6 bases and J lost 1, with 11 bases in between. The germline V gene encodes CDR1 SEHNR and CDR2 FQNEAQ (reference sequence). This CDR3 contains 14 residues. CDR3 coding DNA: TGTGCCAGCAGATCAGAGACTGGCACAGATACGCAGTATTTT. Translating it yields CASRSETGTDTQYF.

This clone was seen more than once but under ten times. The gene calls are TRBV2 and TRBJ1-4, with no clear D. V lost 1 base and J lost 6, with 12 bases in between. The germline CDR1 and CDR2 sequences are SNHLY and FYNNEI. This CDR3 has 15 amino acids. CDR3 protein: CASSEVGGIDEKLFF. CDR3 DNA: TGTGCCAGCAGTGAAGTCGGCGGGATCGATGAAAAACTGTTTTTT.

This sequence joins TRBV7-3 and TRBJ1-6; 9 bases fit TRBD1. The J segment lost 10 bases and the V segment lost 4 bases, leaving 5 bases of the junction unmatched. Germline lookup yields CDR1 SGHTA and CDR2 FQGTGA. This CDR3 is built from 14 residues. CDR3 loop: CASSSGQGTSPLHF. The CDR3 coding sequence is TGTGCCAGCAGCTCCGGACAGGGGACGTCACCCCTCCACTTT.

This rearrangement joins TRBV4-2 to TRBJ2-6; D could derive from TRBD1 or TRBD2 (5 bases each). The germline gives CDR1 LGHNA, CDR2 YNFKEQ. The V end lost 0 bases, the J end lost 0 bases, and 21 bases lay between the germline ends. This CDR3 comprises 21 residues. CDR3 protein: CASSQDRFSSSRVSGANVLTF. Written as DNA, the CDR3 is TGTGCCAGCAGCCAAGATCGTTTTAGCTCTAGCAGGGTCTCTGGGGCCAACGTCCTGACTTTC.

The chain has TRBV27 and TRBJ2-1, with 8 nucleotides matching TRBD1. CDR3 length: 14 amino acids. CDR1 is MNHEY and CDR2 is SMNVEV in the germline V gene (reference sequence). V shed 10 bases, J shed 3 bases, and the junction held 8 bases outside the gene matches. The CDR3 spells CATSGGGVYNEQFF. CDR3 DNA: TGTGCCACGTCAGGGGGCGGGGTCTACAATGAGCAGTTCTTC.

This chain connects TRBV28 to TRBJ2-1, with a weak D call TRBD2 (5 bases). The CDR3 has 16 amino acids. The germline gives CDR1 MDHEN, CDR2 SYDVKM. The V end lost 1 base, the J end lost 8 bases, and 18 bases lay between the germline ends. The DNA of the CDR3 is TGTGCCAGCAGTTTATTAGCGCCCGGACCGTCCCATGAGCAGTTCTTC. As protein: CASSLLAPGPSHEQFF.

This clone came up a few times. V is TRBV25-1 and J is TRBJ1-5; D gene uncertain. The CDR3 is 10 residues long. The germline V gene has CDR1 MGHDK and CDR2 SYGVNS. V lost 8 bases and J lost 7, with 6 bases in between. This CDR3 is CASPYQPQHF. CDR3 nucleotides: TGTGCCAGCCCGTACCAGCCCCAGCATTTT.

This chain uses TRBV5-1 with TRBJ2-3, with 11 bases identical to TRBD2. The CDR3 is made up of 16 amino acids. J lost 1 base, V lost 1 base, and 2 bases had no gene match. The V gene's germline CDR1 is SGHRS and CDR2 YFSETQ. The CDR3 loop is CASSLILAGGTDTQYF. In nucleotides, the CDR3 is TGCGCCAGCAGCTTGATACTAGCGGGAGGCACAGATACGCAGTATTTT.

The chain carries TRBV15 and TRBJ1-2; D is possibly TRBD1 (5 bases). Germline V gene sequence: CDR1 LNHNV, CDR2 YYDKDF (reference sequence). This CDR3 is 15 amino acids long. V lost 0 bases, J lost 2 bases, and 10 bases lay in between. The CDR3 coding sequence is TGTGCCACCAGCAGAGATCGGGACGGAAACTATGGCTACACCTTC. This encodes CATSRDRDGNYGYTF.

The gene calls are TRBV9 and TRBJ2-7; 11 bases align to TRBD2. This CDR3 has 18 amino acids. Germline loops: CDR1 SGDLS, CDR2 YYNGEE. The V segment lost 3 bases and the J segment 2 bases; nucleotides outside the gene matches: 13. CDR3 residues: CASSADLAGGPITYEQYF. As DNA, the CDR3 is TGTGCCAGCAGCGCCGATCTAGCGGGAGGCCCGATCACCTACGAGCAGTACTTC.

The chain uses TRBV5-1 and TRBJ2-5, with 8 positions matching TRBD2. CDR1 and CDR2 from the germline V gene are SGHRS and YFSETQ. Unmatched junction bases numbered 13, after V lost 4 bases and J lost 5 bases. The CDR3 runs to 16 residues. This CDR3 is CASSALKAGERETQYF. The CDR3 DNA is TGCGCCAGCAGCGCCCTTAAAGCGGGAGAGAGGGAGACCCAGTACTTC. Supplemented by reference TRBV5-1 and TRBJ2-5, the full variable domain reads KAGVTQTPRYLIKTRGQQVTLSCSPISGHRSVSWYQQTPGQGLQFLFEYFSETQRNKGNFPGRFSGRQFSNSRSEMNVSTLELGDSALYLCASSALKAGERETQYFGPGTRLLVL.

CDR3 in amino acids: CASSPSRNYGYTF. In nucleotides, the CDR3 is TGTGCCAGCAGTCCTTCAAGGAACTATGGCTACACCTTC. The chain links TRBV28 to TRBJ1-2, with no clear D. V was clipped by 5 bases and J by 2 bases, with 9 bases between them. The CDR3 contains 13 residues. Germline loops: CDR1 MDHEN, CDR2 SYDVKM.

Here the CDR3 reads CASSLYRGHTEAFF. The CDR3 DNA reads as TGTGCCAGCAGTTTATATCGGGGCCACACTGAAGCTTTCTTT. The rearrangement joins TRBV28 to TRBJ1-1; possibly TRBD1 for D (5 bases). V was shortened by 1 base and J by 3 bases, with 9 bases between the two germline ends. The length of the CDR3 is 14 residues. Per germline, CDR1 MDHEN and CDR2 SYDVKM.